This T cell receptor (beta chain) was obtained from a study of metastatic and nonmetastatic thyroid tumors. TCRdb re-analyzed the PCR reads through MiXCR. The data show a few thousand clones, with 35% seen just once and 25% to 30% held by the top ten. This clone has just a few counts. Prior to thyroid surgery, none of the patients had received any treatment. This TCR was sampled from a female donor with papillary thyroid cancer or a benign thyroid nodule (not recorded which). Some clones in this sample may be carry-over from other donors' samples. The sequenced sample consisted of adjacent normal tissue.

The CDR3 nucleotides are TGTGCCAGCAGTCCTACAGATTCACCCCTCCACTTT. It encodes CASSPTDSPLHF. The V gene is TRBV12-3 or TRBV12-4, the J gene TRBJ1-6; no definite D call. V lost 5 bases and J 8 bases, leaving 7 bases between the germline ends. The CDR3 is made up of 12 amino acids.